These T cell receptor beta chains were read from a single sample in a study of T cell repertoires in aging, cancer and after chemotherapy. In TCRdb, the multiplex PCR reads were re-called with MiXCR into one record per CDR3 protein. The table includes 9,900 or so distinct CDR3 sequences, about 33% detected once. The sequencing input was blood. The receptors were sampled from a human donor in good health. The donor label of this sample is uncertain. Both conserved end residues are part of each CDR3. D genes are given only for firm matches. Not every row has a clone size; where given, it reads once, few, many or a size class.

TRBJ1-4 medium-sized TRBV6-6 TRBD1 TGTGCCAGCAGTTACTCCGACAGGGGAGGTGAAAAACTGTTTTTT CASSYSDRGGEKLFF
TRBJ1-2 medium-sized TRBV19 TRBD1 TGTGCCAGTAGTGCAGCTTCCGGGACAGGGGGACTATATGGCTACACCTTC CASSAASGTGGLYGYTF
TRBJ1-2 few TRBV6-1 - TGTGCCAGCAGTGAACTTCGGGGAGACACCTTC CASSELRGDTF
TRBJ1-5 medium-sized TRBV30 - TGTGCCTGGAGTGTATTGGGGCCGGGTCAGCCCCAGCATTTT CAWSVLGPGQPQHF
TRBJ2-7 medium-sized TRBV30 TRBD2 TGTGCCTGGAGTGTAACCGGGAGGGGTGACGAGCAGTACTTC CAWSVTGRGDEQYF
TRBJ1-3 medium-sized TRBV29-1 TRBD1 TGCAGCGTTTCAGGGGGAGCTGGAAACACCATATATTTT CSVSGGAGNTIYF
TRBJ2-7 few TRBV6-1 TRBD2 TGTGCCAGCACCCGACCGGGACTAGCGGGGATCTACGAGCAGTACTTC CASTRPGLAGIYEQYF
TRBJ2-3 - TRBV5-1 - TGTGCCAGCAGCACCCCAGGGGCAGATACGCAGTATTTT CASSTPGADTQYF
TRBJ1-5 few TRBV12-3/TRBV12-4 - TGTGCCAGCACCGAGAGGGATGGGGATCAGCCCCAGCATTTT CASTERDGDQPQHF
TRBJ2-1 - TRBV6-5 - TGTGCCAGCTCCACGGGTTCGGCGAATGAGCAGTTCTTC CASSTGSANEQFF
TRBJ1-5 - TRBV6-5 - TGTGCCAGCCGGTGGAGCAATCAGCCCCAGCATTTT CASRWSNQPQHF
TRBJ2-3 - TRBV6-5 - TGTGCCAGCAGTTACAGGGCCCCCGACACAGATACGCAGTATTTT CASSYRAPDTDTQYF
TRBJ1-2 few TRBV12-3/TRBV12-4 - TGTGCCAGCAGTGACAACTACTATGGCTACACCTTC CASSDNYYGYTF
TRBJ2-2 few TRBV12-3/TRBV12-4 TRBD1 TGTGCCAGCAGTTTGGACAGGGTGACCGGGGAGCTGTTTTTT CASSLDRVTGELFF
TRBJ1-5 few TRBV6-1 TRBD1 TGTGCCAGCAGTGAAGGTGGGAGGACAGGGTCAGAGCCCCAGCATTTT CASSEGGRTGSEPQHF
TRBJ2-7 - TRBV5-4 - TGTGCCAGCAGCGGAGGCGCAACAGGGCGCGAGCAGTACTTC CASSGGATGREQYF
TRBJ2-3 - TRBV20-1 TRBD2 TGCAGCCAAACTAGCGGGTGGGGGGATACGCAGTATTTT CSQTSGWGDTQYF
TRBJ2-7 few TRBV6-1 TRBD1 TGTGCCAGCAGAGCCGGGACAGGGGCGTTCTACGAGCAGTACTTC CASRAGTGAFYEQYF
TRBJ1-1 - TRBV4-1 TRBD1 TGCGCCAGCAGCCGACCGGGACAGGCGAACACTGAAGCTTTCTTT CASSRPGQANTEAFF
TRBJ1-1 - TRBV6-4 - TGTGCCAGTAGTCGATCGCCGGACGGAGGCGAAGCTTTCTTT CASSRSPDGGEAFF
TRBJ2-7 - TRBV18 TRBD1 TGTGCCAGCTCACCACGGACAGGGAACGCCGAGCAGTACTTC CASSPRTGNAEQYF
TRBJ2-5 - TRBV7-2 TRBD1 TGTGCCAGCAGCCGTAAGGCCGGGACAGGCCAAGAGACCCAGTACTTC CASSRKAGTGQETQYF
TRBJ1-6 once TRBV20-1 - TGCAGTGCTAGGGTCAGTAAAGATTCACCCCTCCACTTT CSARVSKDSPLHF
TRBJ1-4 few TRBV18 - TGTGCCAGCTCACCACAGGGAAATGAAAAACTGTTTTTT CASSPQGNEKLFF
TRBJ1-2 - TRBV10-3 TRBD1 TGTGCCATCAGCCAACAGGGGGCGAGCTATGGCTACACCTTC CAISQQGASYGYTF
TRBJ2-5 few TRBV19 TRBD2 TGTGCCAGTAGTAACCAACCAGGACTAGCCGGCACCAGGGAGACCCAGTACTTC CASSNQPGLAGTRETQYF
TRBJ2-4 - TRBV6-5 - TGTGCCAGCAGTTACTCCTCGGCGGGGTTAGCCAAAAACATTCAGTACTTC CASSYSSAGLAKNIQYF
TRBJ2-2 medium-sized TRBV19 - TGTGCCAGTAGTATACCCCACACCGGGGAGCTGTTTTTT CASSIPHTGELFF
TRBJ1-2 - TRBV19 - TGTGCCAGTAGTCAAGCATCTACAGGGTCGTATGGCTACACCTTC CASSQASTGSYGYTF
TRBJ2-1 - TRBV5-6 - TGTGCCAGCAGCTTGGACAGGAGCCACAATGAGCAGTTCTTC CASSLDRSHNEQFF
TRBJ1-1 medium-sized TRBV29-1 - TGCAGCGTACAGGGCATGAACACTGAAGCTTTCTTT CSVQGMNTEAFF
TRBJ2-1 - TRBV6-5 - TGTGCCAGCAGTTACGGGCTAGGGGTGAACAATGAGCAGTTCTTC CASSYGLGVNNEQFF
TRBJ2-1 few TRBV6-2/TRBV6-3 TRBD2 TGTGCCAGCAGTTACAAGTCAGGCGGGAGTACCTACAATGAGCAGTTCTTC CASSYKSGGSTYNEQFF
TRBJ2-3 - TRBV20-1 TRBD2 TGCAGTGCTAAGCTGGGACTAGCGGACACAGATACGCAGTATTTT CSAKLGLADTDTQYF
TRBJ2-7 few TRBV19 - TGTGCCAGTAGTATAGGCAGGGCCGACGAGCAGTACTTC CASSIGRADEQYF
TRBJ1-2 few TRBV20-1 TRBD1 TGCAGTGCTAGAGATTGGGGAGGGGGCGGCTATGGCTACACCTTC CSARDWGGGGYGYTF
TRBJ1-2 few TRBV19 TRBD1 TGTGCCAGCAACGGACAGGGGTTCGGCTACACCTTC CASNGQGFGYTF
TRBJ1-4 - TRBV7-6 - TGTGCCAGCAGCGAAACAGGGTCGAAGTGGGAAAAACTGTTTTTT CASSETGSKWEKLFF
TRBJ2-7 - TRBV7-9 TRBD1 TGTGCCAGCAGCTTTAAAGGACAGGGGTCGTCCTACGAGCAGTACTTC CASSFKGQGSSYEQYF
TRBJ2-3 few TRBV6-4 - TGTGCCAGCAGTGACCGGGCGGCTGGTAGCACAGATACGCAGTATTTT CASSDRAAGSTDTQYF
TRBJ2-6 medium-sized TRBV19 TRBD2 TGTGCCAGTAGTACTACGGGAGGTGGGGCCAACGTCCTGACTTTC CASSTTGGGANVLTF
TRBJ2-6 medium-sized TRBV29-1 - TGCAGCGTTGAATTAGGCCACTCTGGGGCCAACGTCCTGACTTTC CSVELGHSGANVLTF
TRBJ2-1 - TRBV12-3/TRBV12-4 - TGTGCCAGCAGTTTACCCAAGGGGGTCTCCTACAATGAGCAGTTCTTC CASSLPKGVSYNEQFF
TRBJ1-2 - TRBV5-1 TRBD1 TGCGCCAGCAGCACCCGGTACGCGCAGGGGGAGGATGGCTACACCTTC CASSTRYAQGEDGYTF
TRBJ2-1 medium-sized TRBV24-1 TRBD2 TGTGCCACCAGTGAAGTCGGGACTAGGCAGTTCTTC CATSEVGTRQFF
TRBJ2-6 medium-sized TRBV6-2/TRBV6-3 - TGTGCCAGCAGTTACGGGGGAGGGGCCAACGTCCTGACTTTC CASSYGGGANVLTF
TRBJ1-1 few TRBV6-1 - TGTGCCAGCAGCCCCTCGGGGGGAATGAACACTGAAGCTTTCTTT CASSPSGGMNTEAFF
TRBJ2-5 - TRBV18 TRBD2 TGTGCCAGCTCACCACCGGGACTAGCAGAGACCCAGTACTTC CASSPPGLAETQYF
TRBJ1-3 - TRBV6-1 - TGTGCCAGCAGTGAAACCCCAGCGCGGGGAAACACCATATATTTT CASSETPARGNTIYF